Listed here are 3 T cell receptor beta chains from one sample, sequenced in a study of control samples from healthy donors and cancer patients (dated by TCRdb to about 2020). The library was generated by the immunoSEQ multiplex PCR assay. The immuneACCESS repertoire file appears here via TCRdb, limited to in-frame rearrangements. These files lack a portion of the clones; in checked studies, under half of the deficit traces to unresolved V genes, and the cause of the others is not known. This sample lists tens of thousands of clones; roughly nine tenths were detected once. Around 1.3% of the sample is taken by the ten largest. The sample comprised blood. All receptors come from a woman between 45 and 65 years old in good health.

V and J are TRBV9 and TRBJ2-6; perhaps TRBD2 as D (5 bases). V lost 0 bases and J lost 1, with 5 bases in between. Germline CDR1 and CDR2: SGDLS and YYNGEE. CDR3 length: 15 amino acids. The CDR3 DNA follows: TGTGCCAGCAGCGTAGGAGGGTCTGGGGCCAACGTCCTGACTTTC. Translation gives CASSVGGSGANVLTF. The entire variable domain, with the rest obtained from reference TRBV9 and TRBJ2-6, is as follows: DSGVTQTPKHLITATGQRVTLRCSPRSGDLSVYWYQQSLDQGLQFLIQYYNGEERAKGNILERFSAQQFPDLHSELNLSSLELGDSALYFCASSVGGSGANVLTFGAGSRLTVL.

This chain joins TRBV7-2 and TRBJ1-4; weak D call: TRBD1 (6 bases). Trimming shortened V by 2 bases and J by 8 bases, and 15 bases separated the two germline ends. Germline lookup yields CDR1 SGHTA and CDR2 FQGNSA. The length of the CDR3 is 15 residues. CDR3 region: CASSLSQGGGEKLFF. In DNA form, the CDR3 reads TGTGCCAGCAGCTTATCACAGGGCGGGGGGGAAAAACTGTTTTTT.

J is TRBJ1-4 and V is TRBV5-1; D uncertain. There are 13 residues in the CDR3. V was clipped by 0 bases and J by 7 bases, with 7 bases between them. Germline CDR1 and CDR2: SGHRS and YFSETQ. The CDR3 region is CASSLGAGEKLFF. The CDR3 DNA reads as TGCGCCAGCAGCTTGGGGGCGGGTGAAAAACTGTTTTTT.